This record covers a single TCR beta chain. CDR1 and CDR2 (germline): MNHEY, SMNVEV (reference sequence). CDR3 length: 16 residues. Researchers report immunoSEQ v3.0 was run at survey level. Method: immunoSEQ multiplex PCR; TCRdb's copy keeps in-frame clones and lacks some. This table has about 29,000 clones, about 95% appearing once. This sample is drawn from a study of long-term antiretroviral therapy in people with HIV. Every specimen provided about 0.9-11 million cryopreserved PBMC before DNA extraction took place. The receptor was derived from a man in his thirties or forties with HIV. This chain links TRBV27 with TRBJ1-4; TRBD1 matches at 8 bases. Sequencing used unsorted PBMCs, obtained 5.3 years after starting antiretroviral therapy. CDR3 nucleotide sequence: TGTGCTACGCGGACGAGTGGCGGGACAGGAAATGAAAAACTGTTTTTT. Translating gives CATRTSGGTGNEKLFF.